This TCR beta chain was sequenced for a study of T cell repertoires in cytomegalovirus infection. About the research overall: The authors relied on CMV epitopes, both recently identified HLA-C-restricted and well-studied HLA-B-restricted. Public signatures in TCR beta pointed to CMV infection and matching HLA type. Study conclusions and caveats: People with CMV and the relevant HLA were identified by cumulative public TCR beta family frequency.

TCRdb called the reads again in MiXCR, with one record for every CDR3 protein. The sample carries more than 250,000 distinct CDR3 sequences, 20% to 25% recorded once. Points on this clonotype: Its antigen remains unknown.

The CDR3 extends over 15 amino acids. V shed 1 base and J 9 bases; nucleotides not matched to a gene: 9. Germline lookup yields CDR1 LGHNA and CDR2 YSLEER. The V and J genes are TRBV4-3 and TRBJ2-1, with 7 nucleotides matching TRBD2. The sequenced sample was cultured PBMCs, obtained from culture after CMV antigen stimulation. The source is a human donor in good health (CMV status not recorded). Some clones in this sample may be carry-over from other donors' samples. DNA for the CDR3: TGCGCCAGCAGCCAAGGACTAGCAGCAAATGGTGAGCAGTTCTTC. This gives the protein CASSQGLAANGEQFF.